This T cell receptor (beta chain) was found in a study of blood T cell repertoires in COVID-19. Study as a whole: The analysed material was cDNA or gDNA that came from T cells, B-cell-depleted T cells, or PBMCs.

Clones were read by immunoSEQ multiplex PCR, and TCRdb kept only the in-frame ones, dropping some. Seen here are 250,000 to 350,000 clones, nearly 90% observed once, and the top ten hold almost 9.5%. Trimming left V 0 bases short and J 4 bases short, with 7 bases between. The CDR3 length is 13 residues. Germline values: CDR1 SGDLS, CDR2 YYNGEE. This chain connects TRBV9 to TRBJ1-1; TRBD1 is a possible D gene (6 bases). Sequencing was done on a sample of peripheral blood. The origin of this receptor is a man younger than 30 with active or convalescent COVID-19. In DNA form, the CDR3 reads TGTGCCAGCAGCGTAGGCAGGGGCACTGAAGCTTTCTTT. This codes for CASSVGRGTEAFF.